The 8 T cell receptor beta chains below were found in one sample sequenced in a study of beta chain features in type 1 diabetes. Overall study results and limits: For Type 1 diabetes patients, all four CD4+ subsets carried TCRB CDR3s that were moderately but significantly shorter.

Investigators reverse transcribed all isolated RNA, so they sequenced expressed TCRB transcripts. TCRdb's table, derived via immunoSEQ multiplex PCR, lists solely in-frame clones and lacks some. The table includes about 150,000 clones, under 9.5% detected once. For these TCRs, the target antigens are not known. Sequences were obtained from central memory CD4+ T cells from blood. All receptors come from a man between 18 and 29 years old with type 1 diabetes.

At least ten counts were recorded for this clone. The chain has TRBV7-2 and TRBJ2-2; TRBD2 matches at 9 bases. The CDR3 contains 15 residues. Germline V gene data show CDR1 as SGHTA and CDR2 as FQGNSA. J was trimmed by 7 bases and V by 1 base; bases with no gene match: 4. CDR3: CASSLVSGSGGELFF. The CDR3 DNA reads TGTGCCAGCAGCTTAGTTAGCGGGAGCGGCGGGGAGCTGTTTTTT.

The V and J genes are TRBV30 and TRBJ2-1, with 7 bases that match TRBD1. Trimming at V came to 5 bases and at J to 0 bases, leaving 4 bases not matched to a gene. The V gene's germline CDR1 is GTSNPN and CDR2 SVGIG (reference sequence). The CDR3 totals 14 residues. This chain's CDR3 is CAWATGLSYNEQFF. In DNA form, the CDR3 reads TGTGCCTGGGCGACAGGGCTCTCCTACAATGAGCAGTTCTTC.

This clone showed up just a few times. The V call is TRBV2, the J call TRBJ2-7; D gene uncertain. V shed 3 bases and J shed 4 bases, with 10 bases lying between them. The length of the CDR3 is 13 residues. Germline values: CDR1 SNHLY, CDR2 FYNNEI. CDR3 residues: CASSDQQQYEQYF. DNA for the CDR3: TGTGCCAGCAGTGACCAACAGCAATACGAGCAGTACTTC. Full variable domain (outside the CDR3, taken from reference TRBV2 and TRBJ2-7): EPEVTQTPSHQVTQMGQEVILRCVPISNHLYFYWYRQILGQKVEFLVSFYNNEISEKSEIFDDQFSVERPDGSNFTLKIRSTKLEDSAMYFCASSDQQQYEQYFGPGTRLTVT.

This clone was counted between two and nine times. The gene calls are TRBV7-2 and TRBJ2-5; perhaps TRBD2 as D (6 bases). Germline V lookup: CDR1 SGHTA, CDR2 FQGNSA. The ends were cut back, 5 bases at V and 4 bases at J, with 14 bases in the middle. This CDR3 comprises 14 residues. The CDR3 nucleotides are TGTGCCAGCAGCCTGCTTAGCGGACGAGAGACCCAGTACTTC. Translating gives CASSLLSGRETQYF. Full variable domain (missing parts from reference TRBV7-2 and TRBJ2-5): GAGVSQSPSNKVTEKGKDVELRCDPISGHTALYWYRQSLGQGLEFLIYFQGNSAPDKSGLPSDRFSAERTGGSVSTLTIQRTQQEDSAVYLCASSLLSGRETQYFGPGTRLLVL.

The gene calls are TRBV28 and TRBJ1-6; 10 nucleotides agree with TRBD1. The CDR3 is made up of 14 amino acids. The V segment lost 2 bases and the J segment 14 bases; nucleotides outside the gene matches: 6. Germline assignment: CDR1 MDHEN and CDR2 SYDVKM. In DNA, the CDR3 is TGTGCCAGCAGTTTAAGGACAGGGGGAAGAACCCTCCACTTT. Amino acids: CASSLRTGGRTLHF. Variable domain in full (rest from reference TRBV28 and TRBJ1-6): DVKVTQSSRYLVKRTGEKVFLECVQDMDHENMFWYRQDPGLGLRLIYFSYDVKMKEKGDIPEGYSVSREKKERFSLILESASTNQTSMYLCASSLRTGGRTLHFGNGTRLTVT.

In its sample, this clone was seen a few times. CDR3 bases: TGTGCCAGCAGCTTAGAGGGGACAGCCAATGAAAAACTGTTTTTT. It codes for CASSLEGTANEKLFF. J is TRBJ1-4 and V is TRBV7-2, with 7 bases identical to TRBD1. This CDR3 has 15 residues. V was pared by 1 base and J by 5 bases, with 4 bases of the junction left unmatched. From germline, CDR1 is SGHTA and CDR2 FQGNSA.

The chain couples TRBV7-9 to TRBJ2-7; no firm D call. The CDR3 consists of 13 residues. V was trimmed by 3 bases and J by 2 bases, leaving 8 bases between them. The germline gives CDR1 SEHNR, CDR2 FQNEAQ (reference sequence). CDR3 DNA sequence: TGTGCCAGCAGCTTTGGCGGCCCCTACGAGCAGTACTTC. Its translation: CASSFGGPYEQYF.

This chain joins TRBV5-4 and TRBJ2-1; 9 bases match TRBD2. This CDR3 contains 16 residues. Germline trimming cut 0 bases from V and 10 bases from J; bases unmatched to any gene: 11. CDR1 is SGHNT and CDR2 is YYREEE in the germline V gene (reference sequence). The CDR3 reads CASSLGGSGSIREQFF. The CDR3 nucleotides are TGTGCCAGCAGCTTGGGGGGTAGCGGGAGTATACGAGAGCAGTTCTTC.